This TCR beta chain came from a study of blood T cell repertoires in COVID-19. Study background: From T cells, B-cell-depleted T cells, or PBMCs came the material, which was cDNA or gDNA.

Germline CDR1 MGHRA, CDR2 YSYEKL. Unmatched junction bases numbered 5, after V lost 1 base and J lost 4 bases. The CDR3 length is 15 residues. As handled by the study authors: It was from reference gene primer amplification that nucleated cell counts were estimated. The assay was immunoSEQ multiplex PCR, and TCRdb's table has in-frame clones only and misses some. D and trimming were read from the DNA, whereas the V and J calls and clone size are those reported in that table. This table has approximately 140,000 clones, around 81% appearing once. J is TRBJ2-3 and V is TRBV4-1, with 7 bases lining up with TRBD2. Sequencing was done on a sample of peripheral blood. The clonotype comes from a woman aged 40 to 50 with active or convalescent COVID-19. CDR3 in DNA: TGCGCCAGCAGCCAAGTCTGGGGAGGGGCAGATACGCAGTATTTT. Its protein is CASSQVWGGADTQYF.